A single TCR beta chain is shown here with its context. The data originate from a study of cytomegalovirus exposure and HLA in healthy donors. The V gene end was trimmed by 2 bases and the J gene end by 3 bases; junction bases not matched to a gene: 9. The CDR3 is 16 residues long. CDR1 and CDR2 (germline): MNHEY, SMNVEV (reference sequence). It was with 60 Vbeta and 13 Jbeta primers that the PCR ran. Sequencing was performed with immunoSEQ multiplex PCR; in TCRdb, only in-frame clones are kept and a portion is missing. Of just over 150,000 clones in the sample, approximately 72% were seen once. Sequencing input: PBMCs. The rearrangement links TRBV27 to TRBJ2-7; 8 nucleotides align to TRBD1. This sequence was found in a man aged 40-55 years in good health and CMV-seropositive. The CDR3 spells CASSLVGTGLGYEQYF. CDR3 nucleotide sequence: TGTGCCAGCAGTTTAGTGGGGACAGGCTTAGGCTACGAGCAGTACTTC.